The 20 T cell receptor beta chains below were found in one sample sequenced in a study of tumor and adjacent non-tumor tissue in lung cancer. This sample's RNA came from whole unsorted tissue. A modified ARM-PCR protocol with three rounds of nested PCR amplified TCRbeta. TCRdb re-called the multiplex PCR reads through MiXCR, storing one row per CDR3 protein. The repertoire holds 85,000 to 100,000 distinct CDR3 sequences, with just over 65% as singletons. The sequencing sample was made of lung tumor tissue. All receptors derive from a man between 60 and 75 years old with non-small cell lung cancer.

This clonotype came up once. A read error is possible here, since a much larger clone lies one base away. This rearrangement joins TRBV4-1 to TRBJ2-3; D unresolved. CDR3 length: 13 amino acids. CDR1 is MGHRA, CDR2 YSYEKL, per germline. The chain's CDR3 is CASSKDVPNTQYF. CDR3 DNA sequence: TGCGCCAGCAGCAAAGACGTCCCAAATACGCAGTATTTT.

As regards this clonotype: One base away lies a much larger clone, so this may be a sequencing read error. This sequence joins TRBV5-1 and TRBJ1-5; D is unclear. From germline, CDR1 is SGHRS and CDR2 YFSETQ. The CDR3 contains 13 residues. The CDR3 protein is CASTLLRGQPQHF. The CDR3 DNA reads TGCGCCAGCACCTTGTTACGAGGCCAGCCCCAGCATTTT.

Ten or more counts support this clonotype. The rearrangement links TRBV19 to TRBJ1-5; no reliable D call. V lost 3 bases and J 2 bases, leaving 14 bases between the germline ends. The CDR3 has 16 amino acids. Per the germline V gene, CDR1 is LNHDA and CDR2 is SQIVND (reference sequence). This chain's CDR3 is CASSIETGLGNQPQHF. DNA for the CDR3: TGTGCCAGTAGTATTGAAACGGGTTTGGGCAATCAGCCCCAGCATTTT. Together with reference TRBV19 and TRBJ1-5, the CDR3 gives the full variable domain: DGGITQSPKYLFRKEGQNVTLSCEQNLNHDAMYWYRQDPGQGLRLIYYSQIVNDFQKGDIAEGYSVSREKKESFPLTVTSAQKNPTAFYLCASSIETGLGNQPQHFGDGTRLSIL.

On this clonotype: Because it lacks the conserved phenylalanine or tryptophan at the end, this CDR3 is likely a read error. It is unclear where the CDR3 begins or ends on the DNA, so no DNA is shown, and the CDR3 is as TCRdb lists it. The chain joins TRBV20-1 to TRBJ1-1; the table names TRBD1, a call not compared with the DNA. Germline V gene data show CDR1 as DFQATT and CDR2 as SNEGSKA (reference sequence). The CDR3 contains 13 residues when both ends are counted. Here the CDR3 reads CSARVSRATEVFI.

Note on this clonotype: One end of the junction does not line up with germline, which may come from a read error. The V and J genes are TRBV12-5 and TRBJ1-1; 8 bases are shared with TRBD1. The CDR3 consists of 14 residues. Germline CDR1 LGHNT, CDR2 FRNRAP. In nucleotides, the CDR3 is TGTGCTAGTGGCTTGGTACAGGGGGGGACTGAAGCTCTCTTT. The encoded protein is CASGLVQGGTEALF.

Turning to this clonotype: Because it lacks the conserved phenylalanine or tryptophan at the end, this CDR3 is likely a read error. J is TRBJ2-1 and V is TRBV12-3 or TRBV12-4; 15 bases map to TRBD2. This CDR3 is built from 15 residues. With V trimmed by 4 bases and J by 9 bases, 4 bases remained unmatched. The CDR3 DNA sequence: TGTGCCAGCAGTTGGGGACTAGCGGGAGGTGGTGAGCAGTTCCTC. It is translated as CASSWGLAGGGEQFL.

In its sample, this clonotype was seen many times. The rearrangement links TRBV20-1 to TRBJ2-3; D is unclear. The V and J ends lost 3 bases and 0 bases respectively, with 13 bases between them. There are 15 residues in the CDR3. The germline V gene encodes CDR1 DFQATT and CDR2 SNEGSKA (reference sequence). In DNA form, the CDR3 reads TGCAGTGCTAGTGCCCGTGAGACTAGCACAGATACGCAGTATTTT. It encodes CSASARETSTDTQYF.

The chain carries TRBV6-6 and TRBJ1-6; D not certain. CDR1 is MNHNY, CDR2 SVGAGI, per germline (reference sequence). With 2 bases removed from V and 1 base from J, the gap between germline ends came to 12 bases. This CDR3 spans 17 amino acids. The CDR3 DNA reads as TGTGCCAGCAGTTACGACCTTTGGGGATCCTATAATTCACCCCTCCACTTT. The encoded protein is CASSYDLWGSYNSPLHF.

This clonotype was seen once. The V and J genes are TRBV15 and TRBJ2-2, with D unclear. Germline V lookup: CDR1 LNHNV, CDR2 YYDKDF (reference sequence). This CDR3 is 16 amino acids long. V lost 2 bases, J lost 9 bases, and 19 bases lay in between. The CDR3 sequence: CATSRRWLAVTRELFF. The CDR3 coding sequence is TGTGCCACCAGCAGAAGGTGGTTGGCAGTTACCAGGGAGCTGTTTTTT.

The chain joins TRBV6-5 to TRBJ2-3; unclear D gene. The length of the CDR3 is 15 residues. Germline V gene sequence: CDR1 MNHEY, CDR2 SVGAGI. V lost 3 bases, J lost 12 bases, and 22 bases lay in between. The CDR3 DNA is TGTGCCAGCAGTTATCGTTTCGCAGGCACAGATATACAGTATTTT. Residues: CASSYRFAGTDIQYF.

The rearrangement uses TRBV29-1 and TRBJ2-2; TRBD2 aligns across 7 bases. This CDR3 region has 15 residues. V was clipped by 4 bases and J by 9 bases; unmatched bases: 14. Germline V CDR1 and CDR2: SQVTM, ANQGSEA. The DNA of the CDR3 is TGCAGCGTTGTCATGGGCGCGGGAGCTAATCGGGAGCTGTTTTTT. Residues: CSVVMGAGANRELFF.

On this clonotype: This could be a read error, since a much larger clone is one nucleotide away. The chain combines TRBV5-1 with TRBJ1-3, with 7 bases aligning to TRBD1. The CDR3 is 13 residues long. Germline V CDR1 and CDR2: SGHRS, YFSETQ. J lost 3 bases, V lost 5 bases, and 2 bases had no gene match. The CDR3 DNA reads as TGCGCCAGCAGGACAGGGAATGGAAACACCATATATTTT. Its translation: CASRTGNGNTIYF.

Concerning this clonotype itself: At one end the junction does not follow the germline gene, possibly because of a read error. The rearrangement uses TRBV6-5 and TRBJ2-7; D possibly uses TRBD1 or TRBD2 (5 bases each). CDR1 and CDR2 (germline): MNHEY, SVGAGI. This CDR3 contains 14 residues. The CDR3 loop is CASSLDRLSHEQYF. The DNA for the CDR3 is TGTGCCAGCAGCCTCGACAGACTATCCCACGAGCAGTATTTC.

Comments on this clonotype: Likely a read error: the CDR3 ends without its conserved phenylalanine or tryptophan. The DNA is left out, because the CDR3 cannot be placed on it with certainty; the CDR3 is given as TCRdb lists it. The chain joins TRBV12-3 or TRBV12-4 to TRBJ2-2; the table assigns TRBD1, which was not confirmed against the DNA. The CDR3 is 14 residues long, ends included. CDR3: CASSWARVPGELSL.

Comments on this clonotype: The junction departs from the called germline gene at one end, perhaps through a read error. The CDR3 sequence: CTSRPPGGTYEQFF. The CDR3 DNA reads TGTACCAGCAGACCCCCCGGCGGGACCTATGAGCAGTTCTTC. The chain is built from TRBV28 and TRBJ2-1; TRBD2 might be the D (6 bases). Germline-derived CDR1 and CDR2 are MDHEN and SYDVKM. The CDR3 loop spans 14 amino acids.

Remarks on this clonotype: Its ends do not fully match the called genes, so a read error is possible. CDR3 in amino acids: CVSSPMGGKYTEAFF. The CDR3 DNA reads as TGTGTCAGCAGCCCGATGGGGGGGAAATACACTGAAGCCTTCTTT. The V gene is TRBV13, the J gene TRBJ1-1; TRBD1 might be the D (5 bases). There are 15 residues in the CDR3. The germline V gene has CDR1 PRHDT and CDR2 FYEKMQ (reference sequence).

The V call is TRBV12-3 or TRBV12-4, the J call TRBJ2-2; TRBD2 agrees at 10 bases. This CDR3 contains 15 residues. CDR3 amino acids: CVNSASGGAVGELFF. Written as DNA, the CDR3 is TGTGTCAACAGTGCCAGCGGGGGGGCTGTCGGGGAGCTGTTTTTT.

On this clonotype itself: The conserved closing phenylalanine or tryptophan is absent in this CDR3, likely reflecting a read error. The chain couples TRBV6-1 to TRBJ2-3; no clear D. CDR1 is MNHNS and CDR2 is SASEGT in the germline V gene. The CDR3 contains 14 residues. CDR3: CASSEDGRTDTQYY. CDR3 DNA sequence: TGCGCCAGCAGTGAAGACGGACGCACAGATACGCAGTATTAT.

Written as DNA, the CDR3 is TGTGCCAGCAATATTGTCCGCGGGGACGCGCAGTATTTT. Protein: CASNIVRGDAQYF. The chain employs TRBV6-1 and TRBJ2-3; maybe TRBD2 (6 bases). The CDR3 consists of 13 residues. Germline CDR1 and CDR2: MNHNS and SASEGT. The ends were cut back, 7 bases at V and 10 bases at J, with 18 bases in the middle.

A note on this clonotype: A much larger clone sits a single nucleotide away, making a read error possible. Without the conserved terminal phenylalanine or tryptophan, this CDR3 likely stems from a read error. The chain links TRBV28 to TRBJ2-7, with D perhaps matching TRBD1 (6 bases). The V end lost 5 bases, the J end lost 2 bases, and 10 bases lay between the germline ends. The V gene's germline CDR1 is MDHEN and CDR2 SYDVKM. CDR3 size: 13 residues. CDR3 loop: CASSQDSPYEQYL. The CDR3 DNA reads as TGTGCCAGCAGTCAGGACAGTCCCTACGAGCAGTACTTA.